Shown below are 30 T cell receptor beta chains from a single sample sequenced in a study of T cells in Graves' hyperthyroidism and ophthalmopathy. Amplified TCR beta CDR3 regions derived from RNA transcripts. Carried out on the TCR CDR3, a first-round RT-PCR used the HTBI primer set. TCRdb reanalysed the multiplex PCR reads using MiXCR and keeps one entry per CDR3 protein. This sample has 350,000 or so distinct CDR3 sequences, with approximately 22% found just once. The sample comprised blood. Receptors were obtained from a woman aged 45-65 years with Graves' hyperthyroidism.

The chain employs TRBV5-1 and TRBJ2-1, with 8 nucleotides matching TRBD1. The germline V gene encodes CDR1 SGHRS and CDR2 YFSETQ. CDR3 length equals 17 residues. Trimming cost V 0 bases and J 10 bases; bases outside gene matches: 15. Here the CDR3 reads CASSLGVVTGEQGEQFF. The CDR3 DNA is TGCGCCAGCAGCTTGGGAGTGGTGACAGGGGAGCAAGGAGAGCAGTTCTTC.

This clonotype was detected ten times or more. The CDR3 DNA is TGTGCCAGCAGTTCCTTTACCGGGGAGCTGTTTTTT. As protein: CASSSFTGELFF. The V call is TRBV27, the J call TRBJ2-2; D not resolved. Germline loops: CDR1 MNHEY, CDR2 SMNVEV (reference sequence). V gave up 4 bases and J gave up 5 bases, with 5 bases separating them. The CDR3 runs to 12 residues.

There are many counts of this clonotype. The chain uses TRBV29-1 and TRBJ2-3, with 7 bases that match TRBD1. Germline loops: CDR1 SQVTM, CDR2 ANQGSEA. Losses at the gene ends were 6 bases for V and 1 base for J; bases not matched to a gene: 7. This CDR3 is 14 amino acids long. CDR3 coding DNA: TGCAGCGTGGGAAACAGGGGACGCACAGATACGCAGTATTTT. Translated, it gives CSVGNRGRTDTQYF.

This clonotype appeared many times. The CDR3 DNA reads as TGTGCCTGGAGTGTAGGGGGCTCTGGGGCCAACGTCCTGACTTTC. This translates into CAWSVGGSGANVLTF. The chain carries TRBV30 and TRBJ2-6; D is perhaps TRBD1 (6 bases). Per germline, CDR1 GTSNPN and CDR2 SVGIG (reference sequence). Between the trimmed V and J ends, which lost 0 bases and 0 bases, there was a span of 6 bases. This CDR3 has 15 amino acids.

The DNA for the CDR3 is TGTGCCACCGATACCGGGACAGGGGACACCGGGGAGCTGTTTTTT. This translates into CATDTGTGDTGELFF. V is TRBV24-1 and J is TRBJ2-2; 10 bases line up with TRBD1. V shed 9 bases and J 3 bases; nucleotides not matched to a gene: 6. Germline CDR1 reads KGHDR; CDR2 reads SFDVKD. This CDR3 contains 15 residues.

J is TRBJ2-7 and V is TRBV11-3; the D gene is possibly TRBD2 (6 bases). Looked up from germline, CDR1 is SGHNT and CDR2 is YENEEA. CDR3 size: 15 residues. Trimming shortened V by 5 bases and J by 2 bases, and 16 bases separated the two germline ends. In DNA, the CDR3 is TGTGCCAGCAGCCAAGATAACCGGGAGCCCTACGAGCAGTACTTC. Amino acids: CASSQDNREPYEQYF. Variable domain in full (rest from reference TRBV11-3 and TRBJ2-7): EAGVVQSPRYKIIEKKQPVAFWCNPISGHNTLYWYLQNLGQGPELLIRYENEEAVDDSQLPKDRFSAERLKGVDSTLKIQPAELGDSAVYLCASSQDNREPYEQYFGPGTRLTVT.

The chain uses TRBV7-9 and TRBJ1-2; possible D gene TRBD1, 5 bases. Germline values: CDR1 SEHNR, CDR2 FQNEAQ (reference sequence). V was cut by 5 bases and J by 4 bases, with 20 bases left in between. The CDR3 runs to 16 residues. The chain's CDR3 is CASSPEAGTSVYGYTF. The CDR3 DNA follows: TGTGCCAGCAGCCCGGAGGCGGGGACCTCAGTCTATGGCTACACCTTC.

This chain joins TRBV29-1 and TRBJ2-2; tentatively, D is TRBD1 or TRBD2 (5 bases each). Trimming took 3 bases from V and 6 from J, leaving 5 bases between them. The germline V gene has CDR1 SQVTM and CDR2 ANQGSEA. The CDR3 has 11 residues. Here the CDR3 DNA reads TGCAGCGTTGAGGGACCCGGGGAGCTGTTTTTT. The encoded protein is CSVEGPGELFF.

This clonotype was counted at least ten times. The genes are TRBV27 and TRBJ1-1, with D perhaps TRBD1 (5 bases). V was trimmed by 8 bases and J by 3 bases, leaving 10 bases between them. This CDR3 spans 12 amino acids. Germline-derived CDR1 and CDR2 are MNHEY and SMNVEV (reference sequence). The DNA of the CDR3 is TGTGCCAGCGGTGGGGCGTACACTGAAGCTTTCTTT. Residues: CASGGAYTEAFF.

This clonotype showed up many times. The CDR3 is CASSQDGVRHNYGYTF. CDR3 DNA sequence: TGCGCCAGCAGCCAAGATGGAGTCCGGCATAACTATGGCTACACCTTC. The chain couples TRBV4-1 to TRBJ1-2; D is undetermined. The CDR3 length is 16 residues. Germline lookup yields CDR1 MGHRA and CDR2 YSYEKL. Trimming stripped 0 bases from V and 1 base from J, with 12 bases between.

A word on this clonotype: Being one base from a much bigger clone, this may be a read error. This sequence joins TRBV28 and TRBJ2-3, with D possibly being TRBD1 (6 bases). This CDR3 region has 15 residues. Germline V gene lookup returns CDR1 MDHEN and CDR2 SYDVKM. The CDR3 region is CTSSFRGAGTDTQCF. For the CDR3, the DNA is TGTACCAGCAGTTTCAGGGGCGCCGGCACAGATACGCAGTGTTTT.

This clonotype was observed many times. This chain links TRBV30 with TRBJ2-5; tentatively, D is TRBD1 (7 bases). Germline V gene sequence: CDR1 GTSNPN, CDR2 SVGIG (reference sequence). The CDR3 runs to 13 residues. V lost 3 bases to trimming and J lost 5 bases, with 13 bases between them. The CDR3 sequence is CAWRGGGGETQYF. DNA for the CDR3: TGTGCCTGGAGAGGAGGGGGCGGTGAGACCCAGTACTTC.

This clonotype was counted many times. DNA of the CDR3: TGTGCCAGCAAGGCGACGGACAGGGGGAACACTGAAGCTTTCTTT. This translates into CASKATDRGNTEAFF. The rearrangement joins TRBV6-1 to TRBJ1-1; TRBD1 aligns across 9 bases. Germline V gene lookup returns CDR1 MNHNS and CDR2 SASEGT. CDR3 length: 15 residues. Trimming cost V 7 bases and J 1 base; bases outside gene matches: 7.

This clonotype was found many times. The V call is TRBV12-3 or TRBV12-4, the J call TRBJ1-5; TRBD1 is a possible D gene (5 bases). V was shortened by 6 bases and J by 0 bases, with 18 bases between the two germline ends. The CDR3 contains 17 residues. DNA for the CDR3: TGTGCCAGCAGGAAGAATACCGGGACGGCTAGCAATCAGCCCCAGCATTTT. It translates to CASRKNTGTASNQPQHF.

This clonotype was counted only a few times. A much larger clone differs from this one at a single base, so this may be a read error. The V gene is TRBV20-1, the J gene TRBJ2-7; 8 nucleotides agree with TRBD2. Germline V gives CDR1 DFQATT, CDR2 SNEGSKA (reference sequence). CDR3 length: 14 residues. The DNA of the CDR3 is TGCGGTGCTTCCCCCGGGACTAGATTTTACGAGCAGTACTTC. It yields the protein CGASPGTRFYEQYF.

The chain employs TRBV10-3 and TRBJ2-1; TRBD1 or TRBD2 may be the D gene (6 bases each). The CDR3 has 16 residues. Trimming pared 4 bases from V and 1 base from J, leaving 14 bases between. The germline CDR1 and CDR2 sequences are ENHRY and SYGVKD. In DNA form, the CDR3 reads TGTGCCATCAGTGGAAAGGGGGGTGGGTCCTACAATGAGCAGTTCTTC. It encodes CAISGKGGGSYNEQFF.

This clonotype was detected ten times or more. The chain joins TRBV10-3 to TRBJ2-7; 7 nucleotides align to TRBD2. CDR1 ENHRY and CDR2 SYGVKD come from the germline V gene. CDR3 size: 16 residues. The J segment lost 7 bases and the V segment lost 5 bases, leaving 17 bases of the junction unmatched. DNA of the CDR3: TGTGCCATCAGTCCCGGTCACTCGGGGACTACTACGGAGCAGTACTTC. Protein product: CAISPGHSGTTTEQYF.

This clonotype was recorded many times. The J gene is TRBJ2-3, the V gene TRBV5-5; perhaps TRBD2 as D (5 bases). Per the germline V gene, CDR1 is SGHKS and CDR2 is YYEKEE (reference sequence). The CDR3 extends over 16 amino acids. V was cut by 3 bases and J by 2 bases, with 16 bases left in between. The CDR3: CASSSGISGFTDTQYF. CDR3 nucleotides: TGTGCCAGCAGCTCGGGTATAAGCGGATTCACAGATACGCAGTATTTT. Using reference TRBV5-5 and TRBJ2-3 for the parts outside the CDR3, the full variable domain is DAGVTQSPTHLIKTRGQQVTLRCSPISGHKSVSWYQQVLGQGPQFIFQYYEKEERGRGNFPDRFSARQFPNYSSELNVNALLLGDSALYLCASSSGISGFTDTQYFGPGTRLTVL.

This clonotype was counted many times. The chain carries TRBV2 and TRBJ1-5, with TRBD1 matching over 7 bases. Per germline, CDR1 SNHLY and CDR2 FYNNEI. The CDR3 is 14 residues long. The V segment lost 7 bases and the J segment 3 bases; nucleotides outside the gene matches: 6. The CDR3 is CASKIQGNNQPQHF. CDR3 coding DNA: TGTGCCAGCAAGATACAGGGGAACAATCAGCCCCAGCATTTT.

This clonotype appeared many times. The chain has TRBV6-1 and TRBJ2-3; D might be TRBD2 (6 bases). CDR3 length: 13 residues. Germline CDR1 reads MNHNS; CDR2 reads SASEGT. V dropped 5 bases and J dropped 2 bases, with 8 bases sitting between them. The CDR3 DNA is TGTGCCAGCAGTTGGGGGGTCACAGATACGCAGTATTTT. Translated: CASSWGVTDTQYF.

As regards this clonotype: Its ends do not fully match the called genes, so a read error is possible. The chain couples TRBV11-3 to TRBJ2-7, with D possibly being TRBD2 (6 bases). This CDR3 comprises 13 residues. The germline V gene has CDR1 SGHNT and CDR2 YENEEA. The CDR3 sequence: CASGLALAYEQYF. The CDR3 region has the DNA TGTGCCAGCGGCTTAGCCCTAGCGTACGAGCAGTACTTC.

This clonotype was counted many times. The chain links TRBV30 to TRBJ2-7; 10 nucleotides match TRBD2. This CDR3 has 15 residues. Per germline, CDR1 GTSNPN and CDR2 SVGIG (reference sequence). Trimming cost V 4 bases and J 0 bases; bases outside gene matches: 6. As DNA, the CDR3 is TGTGCCTGGAACCCTAGCGGGAGAAGCTCCTACGAGCAGTACTTC. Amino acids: CAWNPSGRSSYEQYF.

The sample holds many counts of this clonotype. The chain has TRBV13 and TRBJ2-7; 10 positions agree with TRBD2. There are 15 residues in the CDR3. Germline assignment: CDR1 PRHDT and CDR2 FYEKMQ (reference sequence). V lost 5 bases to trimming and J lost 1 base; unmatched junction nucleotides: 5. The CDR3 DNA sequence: TGTGCCAGCAGCGGTAGCGGGAGGAGGTCCTACGAGCAGTACTTC. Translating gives CASSGSGRRSYEQYF.

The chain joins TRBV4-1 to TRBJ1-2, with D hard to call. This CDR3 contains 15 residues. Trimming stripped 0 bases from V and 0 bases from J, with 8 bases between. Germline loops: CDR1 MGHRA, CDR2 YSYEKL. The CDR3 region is CASSQEASPNYGYTF. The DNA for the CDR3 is TGCGCCAGCAGCCAAGAGGCTTCCCCTAACTATGGCTACACCTTC.

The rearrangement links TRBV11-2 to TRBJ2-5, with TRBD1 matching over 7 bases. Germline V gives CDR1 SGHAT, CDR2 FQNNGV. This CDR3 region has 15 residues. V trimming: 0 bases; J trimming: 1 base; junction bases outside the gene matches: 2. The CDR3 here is CASSLEWDSQETQYF. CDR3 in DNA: TGTGCCAGCAGCTTAGAGTGGGACAGCCAAGAGACCCAGTACTTC.

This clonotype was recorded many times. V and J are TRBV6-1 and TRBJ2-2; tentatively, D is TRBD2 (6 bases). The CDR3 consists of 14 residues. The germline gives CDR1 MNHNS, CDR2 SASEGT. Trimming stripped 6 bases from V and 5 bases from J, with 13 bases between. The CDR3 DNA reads TGTGCCAGCAGACACCCGGAGGGGACCGGGGAGCTGTTTTTT. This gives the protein CASRHPEGTGELFF.

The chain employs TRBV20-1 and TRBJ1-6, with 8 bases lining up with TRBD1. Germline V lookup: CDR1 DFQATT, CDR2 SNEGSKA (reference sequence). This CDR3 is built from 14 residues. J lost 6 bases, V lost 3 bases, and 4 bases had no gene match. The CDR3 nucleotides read TGCAGTGCTAGGGGACAGGTCCTTAATTCACCCCTCCACTTT. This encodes CSARGQVLNSPLHF.

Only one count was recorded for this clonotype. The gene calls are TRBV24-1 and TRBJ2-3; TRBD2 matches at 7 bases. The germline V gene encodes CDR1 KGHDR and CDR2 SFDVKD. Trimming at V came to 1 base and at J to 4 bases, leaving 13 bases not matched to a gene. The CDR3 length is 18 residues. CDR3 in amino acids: CATSDLGSGAGEADTQYF. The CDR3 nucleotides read TGTGCCACCAGTGATTTAGGGTCCGGTGCGGGAGAAGCAGATACGCAGTATTTT.

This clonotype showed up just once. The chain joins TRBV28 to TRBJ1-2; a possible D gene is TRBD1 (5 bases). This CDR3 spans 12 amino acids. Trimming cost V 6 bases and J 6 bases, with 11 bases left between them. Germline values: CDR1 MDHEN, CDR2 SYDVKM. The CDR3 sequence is CASRGVRDGYTF. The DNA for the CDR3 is TGTGCCAGCAGGGGGGTTCGAGATGGCTACACCTTC.

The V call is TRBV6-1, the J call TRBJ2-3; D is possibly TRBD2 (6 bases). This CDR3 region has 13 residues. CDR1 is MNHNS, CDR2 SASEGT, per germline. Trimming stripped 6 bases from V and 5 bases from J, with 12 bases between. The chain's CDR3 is CASRIGGLDTQYF. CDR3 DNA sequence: TGTGCCAGCAGGATCGGGGGTTTAGATACGCAGTATTTT.